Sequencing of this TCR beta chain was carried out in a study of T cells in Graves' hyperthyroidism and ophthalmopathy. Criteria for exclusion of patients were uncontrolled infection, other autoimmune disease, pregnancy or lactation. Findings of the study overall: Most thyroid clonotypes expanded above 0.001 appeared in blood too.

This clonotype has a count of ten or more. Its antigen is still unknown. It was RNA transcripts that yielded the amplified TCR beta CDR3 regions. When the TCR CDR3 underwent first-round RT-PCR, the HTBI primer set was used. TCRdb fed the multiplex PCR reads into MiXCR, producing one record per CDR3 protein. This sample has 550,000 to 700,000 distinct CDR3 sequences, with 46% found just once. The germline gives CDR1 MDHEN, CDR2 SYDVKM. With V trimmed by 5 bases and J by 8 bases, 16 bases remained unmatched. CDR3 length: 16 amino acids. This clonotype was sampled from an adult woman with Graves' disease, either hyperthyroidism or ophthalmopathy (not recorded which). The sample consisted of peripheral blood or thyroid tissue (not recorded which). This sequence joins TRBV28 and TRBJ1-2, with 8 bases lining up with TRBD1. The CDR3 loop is CASSMTGTGDLGGYTF. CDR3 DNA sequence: TGTGCCAGCAGTATGACCGGGACAGGTGATCTTGGGGGCTACACCTTC.